This T cell receptor (beta chain) was found in a study of shared clonotypes between healthy human individuals. Study-level points and caveats: The generation probabilities recorded for non-shared clonotypes fell below those of clonotypes shared by all four donors.

Germline CDR1 reads MGHRA; CDR2 reads YSYEKL. The CDR3 totals 16 residues. V lost 4 bases and J lost 0, with 15 bases in between. This clone has at least ten counts. Its target is unknown. Repertoires were generated with immunoSEQ multiplex PCR, while TCRdb's copy carries only in-frame clones and drops some. The table includes about 680,000 clones, roughly 70% detected once. Sequenced material: memory CD4+ T cells sorted from blood. Subset specified: CD45RA-negative fraction. The clonotype originates from a young woman in good health. This chain uses TRBV4-1 with TRBJ1-1; D remains unclear. CDR3 DNA sequence: TGCGCCAGCAGCCGACGCCTTGGACGGTTGAACACTGAAGCTTTCTTT. Translation gives CASSRRLGRLNTEAFF.